This TCR beta chain was profiled in a study of regulatory T cells in long-lasting Graves disease. Study in general: Patients with persistent Graves' disease had over 5 years of antithyroid drugs and persistent TSH receptor antibodies. Whole-study results and caveats: Persistent cases favored TRBV28, TRBJ1-2 and TRBJ2-5.

As for this clonotype: Its antigen remains unidentified.

The TCR beta library used iRepertoire HTBI primers with Arm-PCR amplification of CDR3. Original handling: Identified segments across samples numbered about 60 TRBV and about 13 TRBJ. In TCRdb, the multiplex PCR reads were re-called with MiXCR into one record per CDR3 protein. Here the V and J calls rest on TCRdb's processing, not on the authors' analysis. Of 400,000 or so distinct CDR3 sequences listed, around 20% are singletons. The CDR3 is made up of 14 amino acids. Looked up from germline, CDR1 is SGHTA and CDR2 is FQGNSA. V lost 5 bases to trimming and J lost 5 bases; unmatched junction nucleotides: 7. Time point in this sample: persistent/refractory GD, antithyroid drugs over 5 years with positive TRAb. PBMC RNA was the source of the TCR library.

The specimen was peripheral blood mononuclear cells (PBMCs), collected when the disease was refractory, from a patient treated with antithyroid drugs. This sequence originates from a female donor with Graves disease. The chain links TRBV7-2 to TRBJ2-5, with 8 bases that match TRBD1. CDR3 nucleotide sequence: TGTGCCAGCAGCCCCGATGACAGGGGCGAGACCCAGTACTTC. Amino acid sequence: CASSPDDRGETQYF.